This T cell receptor beta chain comes out of a study of neurological immune-mediated disorders. General study results and limits: While HTLV-1-associated myelopathy showed the greatest TCR clonal expansion, multiple sclerosis showed the least, falling below healthy controls. When the repertoires were grouped phylogenetically, those of 18 of the 34 multiple sclerosis patients came together in a single cluster of related CDR3 sequences, which points to a possible repertoire-level signature.

Germline-derived CDR1 and CDR2 are SEHNR and FQNEAQ (reference sequence). Trimming left V 5 bases short and J 6 bases short, with 17 bases between. The length of the CDR3 is 15 residues. This clonotype has at least ten counts. Its target is unknown. Time point specified: longitudinal time-point 1 (baseline). A 10-nucleotide random UMI tagged transcripts in template-switch 5'RACE cDNA synthesis. MiXCR, applied by TCRdb to the 5' RACE reads, yields one record per CDR3 protein. This table holds tens of thousands of distinct CDR3 sequences, 3% to 3.5% found once. This TCR derives from an older woman with multiple sclerosis. Sequenced: PBMCs. The V call is TRBV7-9, the J call TRBJ2-1; possible D gene TRBD1, 5 bases. In DNA, the CDR3 is TGTGCCAGCAGCCAGGGCCCAATTAGGGCCAATGAGCAGTTCTTC. Its translation: CASSQGPIRANEQFF.